This T cell receptor (beta chain) stems from a study of T cells in Graves' hyperthyroidism and ophthalmopathy. About the research overall: Blood from the periphery was taken at initial diagnosis, before any treatment.

Germline V lookup: CDR1 SEHNR, CDR2 FQNEAQ (reference sequence). J gave up 7 bases and V 4 bases, and 8 bases lay outside the gene matches. This CDR3 is built from 17 residues. RNA transcripts yielded amplified TCR beta CDR3 regions. During a first-round RT-PCR of the TCR CDR3, the HTBI primer set was used. In TCRdb, the multiplex PCR reads were re-called with MiXCR into one record per CDR3 protein. The repertoire includes under 450,000 distinct CDR3 sequences, around 16% of them detected once, and roughly 7.4% sits in the top ten. The genes are TRBV7-9 and TRBJ2-3; 16 bases fit TRBD2. Input material: blood. The TCR was taken from a woman in her late teens or twenties with Graves' hyperthyroidism. In DNA, the CDR3 is TGTGCCAGCAGCTGGACCGGGACTAGCGGGGGGGCCCATACGCAGTATTTT. This gives the protein CASSWTGTSGGAHTQYF.